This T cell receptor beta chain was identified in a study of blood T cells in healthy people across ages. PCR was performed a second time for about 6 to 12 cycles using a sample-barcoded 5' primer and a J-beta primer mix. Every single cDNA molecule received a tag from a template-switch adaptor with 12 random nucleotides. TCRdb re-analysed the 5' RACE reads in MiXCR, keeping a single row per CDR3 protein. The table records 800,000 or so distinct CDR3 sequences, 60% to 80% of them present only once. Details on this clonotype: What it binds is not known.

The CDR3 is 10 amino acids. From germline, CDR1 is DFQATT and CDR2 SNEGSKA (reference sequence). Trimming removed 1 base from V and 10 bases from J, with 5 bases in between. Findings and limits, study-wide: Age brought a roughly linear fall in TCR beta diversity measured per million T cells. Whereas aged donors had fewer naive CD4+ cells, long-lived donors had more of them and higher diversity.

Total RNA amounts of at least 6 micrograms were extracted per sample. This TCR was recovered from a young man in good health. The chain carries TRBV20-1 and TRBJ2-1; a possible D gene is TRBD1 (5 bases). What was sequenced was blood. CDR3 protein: CSARAGEQFF. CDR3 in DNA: TGCAGTGCTAGAGCAGGGGAGCAGTTCTTC.